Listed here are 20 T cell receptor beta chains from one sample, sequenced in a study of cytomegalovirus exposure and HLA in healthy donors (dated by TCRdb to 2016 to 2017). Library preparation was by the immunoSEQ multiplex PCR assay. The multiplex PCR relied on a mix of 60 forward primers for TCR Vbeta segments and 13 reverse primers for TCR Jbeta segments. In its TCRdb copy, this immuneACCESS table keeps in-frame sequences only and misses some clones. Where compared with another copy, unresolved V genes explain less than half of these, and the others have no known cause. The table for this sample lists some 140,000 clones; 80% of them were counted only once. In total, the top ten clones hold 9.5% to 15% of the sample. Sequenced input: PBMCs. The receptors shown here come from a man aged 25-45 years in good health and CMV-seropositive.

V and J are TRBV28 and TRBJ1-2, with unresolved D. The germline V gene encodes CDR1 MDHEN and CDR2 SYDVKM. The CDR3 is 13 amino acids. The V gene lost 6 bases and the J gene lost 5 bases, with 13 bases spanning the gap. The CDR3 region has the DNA TGTGCCAGCAGCTACCCTGGGAGGTATGGCTACACCTTC. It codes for CASSYPGRYGYTF.

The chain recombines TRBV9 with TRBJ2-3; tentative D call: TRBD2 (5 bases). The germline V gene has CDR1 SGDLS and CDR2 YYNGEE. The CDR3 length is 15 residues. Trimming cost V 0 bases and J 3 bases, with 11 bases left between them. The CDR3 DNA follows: TGTGCCAGCAGCGTAGCCAGCGGTGCTACAGATACGCAGTATTTT. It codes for CASSVASGATDTQYF.

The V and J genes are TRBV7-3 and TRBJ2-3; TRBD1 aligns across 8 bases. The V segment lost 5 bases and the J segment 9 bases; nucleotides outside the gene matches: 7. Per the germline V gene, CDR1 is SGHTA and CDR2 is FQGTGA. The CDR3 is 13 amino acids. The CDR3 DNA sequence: TGTGCCAGCAGCCTAAGGACAGGGCGCACGCAGTATTTT. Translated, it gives CASSLRTGRTQYF.

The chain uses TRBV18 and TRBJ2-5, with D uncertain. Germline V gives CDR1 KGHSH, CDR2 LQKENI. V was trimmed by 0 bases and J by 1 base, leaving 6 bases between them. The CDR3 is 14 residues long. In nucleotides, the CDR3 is TGTGCCAGCTCACCACCTGGCCGCCAAGAGACCCAGTACTTC. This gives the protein CASSPPGRQETQYF.

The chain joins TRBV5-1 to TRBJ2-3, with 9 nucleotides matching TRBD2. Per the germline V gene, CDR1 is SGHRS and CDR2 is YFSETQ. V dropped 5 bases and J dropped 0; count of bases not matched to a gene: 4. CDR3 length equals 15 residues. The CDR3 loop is CASRAGTSSTDTQYF. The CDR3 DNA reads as TGCGCCAGCAGAGCTGGGACTAGCAGCACAGATACGCAGTATTTT.

The CDR3 DNA reads TGTGCCAGCAGCGTAGCTCTTGGGACTAGCGGGAGTCCAGATACGCAGTATTTT. Translation gives CASSVALGTSGSPDTQYF. The chain employs TRBV9 and TRBJ2-3; 14 bases agree with TRBD2. Unmatched junction bases numbered 7, after V lost 0 bases and J lost 4 bases. Germline lookup yields CDR1 SGDLS and CDR2 YYNGEE. This CDR3 contains 18 residues.

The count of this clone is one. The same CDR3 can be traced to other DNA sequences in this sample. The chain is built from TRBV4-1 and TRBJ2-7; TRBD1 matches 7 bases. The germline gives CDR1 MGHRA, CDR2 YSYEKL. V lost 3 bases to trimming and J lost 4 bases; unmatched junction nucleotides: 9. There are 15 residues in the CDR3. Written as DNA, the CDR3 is TGCGCCAGCAGCCAGCAAACAGGGGATGAGTACGAGCAGTACTTC. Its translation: CASSQQTGDEYEQYF.

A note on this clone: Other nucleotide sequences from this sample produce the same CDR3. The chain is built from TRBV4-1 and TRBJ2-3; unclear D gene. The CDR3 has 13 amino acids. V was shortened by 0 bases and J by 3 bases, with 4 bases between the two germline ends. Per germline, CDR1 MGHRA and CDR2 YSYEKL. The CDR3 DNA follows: TGCGCCAGCAGCCAAGATCCGACAGATACGCAGTATTTT. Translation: CASSQDPTDTQYF.

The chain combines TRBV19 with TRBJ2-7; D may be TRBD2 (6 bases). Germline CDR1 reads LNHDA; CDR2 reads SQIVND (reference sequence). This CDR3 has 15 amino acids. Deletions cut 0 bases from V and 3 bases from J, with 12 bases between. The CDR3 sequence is CASSIEADYLYEQYF. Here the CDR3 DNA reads TGTGCCAGTAGTATAGAAGCGGACTACCTCTACGAGCAGTACTTC.

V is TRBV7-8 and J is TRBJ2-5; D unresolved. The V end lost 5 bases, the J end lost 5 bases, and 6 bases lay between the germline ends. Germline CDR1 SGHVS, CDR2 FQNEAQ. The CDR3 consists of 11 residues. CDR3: CASSHEETQYF. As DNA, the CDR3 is TGTGCCAGCAGCCACGAGGAGACCCAGTACTTC.

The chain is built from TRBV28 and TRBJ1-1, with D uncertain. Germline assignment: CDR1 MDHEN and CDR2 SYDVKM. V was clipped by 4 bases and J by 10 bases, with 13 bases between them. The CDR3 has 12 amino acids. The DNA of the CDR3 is TGTGCCAGCAGTTACTTATCACGCGGAGCTTTCTTT. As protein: CASSYLSRGAFF.

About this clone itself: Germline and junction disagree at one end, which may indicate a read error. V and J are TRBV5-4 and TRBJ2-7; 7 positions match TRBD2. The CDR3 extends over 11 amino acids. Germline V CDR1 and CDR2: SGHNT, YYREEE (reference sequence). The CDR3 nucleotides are TGTGCCAGCAGAACGAGGGACTACTTAAAATTC. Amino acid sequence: CASRTRDYLKF.

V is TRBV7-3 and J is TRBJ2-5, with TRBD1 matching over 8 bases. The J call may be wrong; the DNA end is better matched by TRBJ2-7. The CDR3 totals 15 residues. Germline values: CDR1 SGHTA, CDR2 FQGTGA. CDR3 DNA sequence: TGTGCCAGCAGCTTAGCGACAGGGGCCCCCTACGAGCAGTACTTC. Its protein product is CASSLATGAPYEQYF.

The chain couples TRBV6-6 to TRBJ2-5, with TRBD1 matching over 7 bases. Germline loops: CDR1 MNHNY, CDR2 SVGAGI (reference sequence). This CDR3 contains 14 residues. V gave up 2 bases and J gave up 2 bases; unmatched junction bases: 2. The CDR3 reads CASSYGDSQETQYF. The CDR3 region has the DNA TGTGCCAGCAGTTACGGGGACAGTCAAGAGACCCAGTACTTC.

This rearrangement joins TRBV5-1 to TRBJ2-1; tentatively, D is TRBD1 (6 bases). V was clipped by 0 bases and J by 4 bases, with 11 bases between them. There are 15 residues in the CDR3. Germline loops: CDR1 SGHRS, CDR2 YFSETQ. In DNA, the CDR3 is TGCGCCAGCAGCTTGGCCGGACAGAATTACAATGAGCAGTTCTTC. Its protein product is CASSLAGQNYNEQFF. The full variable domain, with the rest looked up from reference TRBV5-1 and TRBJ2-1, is KAGVTQTPRYLIKTRGQQVTLSCSPISGHRSVSWYQQTPGQGLQFLFEYFSETQRNKGNFPGRFSGRQFSNSRSEMNVSTLELGDSALYLCASSLAGQNYNEQFFGPGTRLTVL.

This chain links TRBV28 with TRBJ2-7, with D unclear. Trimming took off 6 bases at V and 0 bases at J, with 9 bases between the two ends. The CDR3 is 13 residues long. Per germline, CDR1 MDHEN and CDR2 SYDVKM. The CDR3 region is CASRTQSSYEQYF. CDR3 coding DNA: TGTGCCAGCAGGACACAGAGCTCCTACGAGCAGTACTTC.

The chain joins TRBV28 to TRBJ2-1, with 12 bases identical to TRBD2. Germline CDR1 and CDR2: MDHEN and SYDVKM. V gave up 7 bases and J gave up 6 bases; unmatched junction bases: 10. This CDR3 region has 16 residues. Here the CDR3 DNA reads TGTGCCAGCACGAAGGGACTAGCGGGCGAACCCAATGAGCAGTTCTTC. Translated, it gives CASTKGLAGEPNEQFF.

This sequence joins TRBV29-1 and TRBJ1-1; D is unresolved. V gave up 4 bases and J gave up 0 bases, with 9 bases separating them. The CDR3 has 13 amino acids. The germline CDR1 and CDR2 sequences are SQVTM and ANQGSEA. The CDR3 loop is CSVGTAMNTEAFF. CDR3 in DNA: TGCAGCGTTGGAACAGCAATGAACACTGAAGCTTTCTTT.

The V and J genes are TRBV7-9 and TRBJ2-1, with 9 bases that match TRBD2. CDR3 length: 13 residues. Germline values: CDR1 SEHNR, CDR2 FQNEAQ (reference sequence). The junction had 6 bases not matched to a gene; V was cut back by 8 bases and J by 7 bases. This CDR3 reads CASFLAGLNEQFF. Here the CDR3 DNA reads TGTGCCAGCTTTCTAGCGGGACTTAATGAGCAGTTCTTC.

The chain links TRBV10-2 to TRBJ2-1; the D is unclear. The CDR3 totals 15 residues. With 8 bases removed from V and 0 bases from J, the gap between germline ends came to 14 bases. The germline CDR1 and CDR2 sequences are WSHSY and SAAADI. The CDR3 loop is CASFRSRSSYNEQFF. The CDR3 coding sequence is TGCGCCAGCTTTCGGTCACGGAGCTCCTACAATGAGCAGTTCTTC.